The sample holds one count of the clone carrying this T cell receptor (beta chain). Amplification targeted TCR beta CDR3 regions from RNA transcripts. With the HTBI primer set, the TCR CDR3 went through a first round of RT-PCR. Each CDR3 protein is one row after TCRdb ran MiXCR on the multiplex PCR reads. The table includes some 270,000 distinct CDR3 sequences, 12% to 15% detected once. The sample is drawn from a study of T cells in Graves' hyperthyroidism and ophthalmopathy. For the study at large: Upon initial diagnosis and before any treatment, peripheral blood was collected.

Sequenced input: blood. This TCR was recovered from a woman between 35 and 50 years old with Graves' hyperthyroidism.

CDR3 protein: CSARTGTGELFF. For the CDR3, the DNA is TGCAGTGCGAGGACAGGGACCGGGGAGCTGTTTTTT. The chain couples TRBV20-1 to TRBJ2-2; TRBD1 matches at 8 bases. This CDR3 region has 12 residues. Germline loops: CDR1 DFQATT, CDR2 SNEGSKA (reference sequence). J lost 5 bases, V lost 6 bases, and 2 bases had no gene match.